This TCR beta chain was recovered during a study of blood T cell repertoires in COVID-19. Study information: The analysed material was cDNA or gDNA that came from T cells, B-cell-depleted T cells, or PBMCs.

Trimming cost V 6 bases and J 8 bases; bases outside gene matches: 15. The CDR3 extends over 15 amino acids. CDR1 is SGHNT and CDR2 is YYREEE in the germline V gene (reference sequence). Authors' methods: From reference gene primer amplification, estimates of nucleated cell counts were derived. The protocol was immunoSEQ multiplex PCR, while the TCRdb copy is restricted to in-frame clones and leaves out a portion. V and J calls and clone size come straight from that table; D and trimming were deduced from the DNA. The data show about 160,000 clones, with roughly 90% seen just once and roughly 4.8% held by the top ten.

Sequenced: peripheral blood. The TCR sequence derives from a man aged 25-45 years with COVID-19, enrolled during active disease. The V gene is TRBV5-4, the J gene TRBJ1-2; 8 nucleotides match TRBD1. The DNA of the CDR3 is TGTGCCAGCACATACCGTGGACAGGGAAGTCCGGGCTACACCTTC. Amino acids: CASTYRGQGSPGYTF.